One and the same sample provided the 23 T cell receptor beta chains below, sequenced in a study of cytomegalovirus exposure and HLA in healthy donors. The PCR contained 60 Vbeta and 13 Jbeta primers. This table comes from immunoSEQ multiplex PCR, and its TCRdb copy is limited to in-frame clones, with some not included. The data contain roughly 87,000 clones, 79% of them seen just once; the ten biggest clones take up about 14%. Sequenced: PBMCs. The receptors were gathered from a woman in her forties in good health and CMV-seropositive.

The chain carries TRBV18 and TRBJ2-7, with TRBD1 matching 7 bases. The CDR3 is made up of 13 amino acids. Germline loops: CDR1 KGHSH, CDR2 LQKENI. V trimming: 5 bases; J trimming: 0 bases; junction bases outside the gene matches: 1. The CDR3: CASSEGASYEQYF. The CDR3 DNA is TGTGCCAGCTCAGAGGGGGCCTCCTACGAGCAGTACTTC.

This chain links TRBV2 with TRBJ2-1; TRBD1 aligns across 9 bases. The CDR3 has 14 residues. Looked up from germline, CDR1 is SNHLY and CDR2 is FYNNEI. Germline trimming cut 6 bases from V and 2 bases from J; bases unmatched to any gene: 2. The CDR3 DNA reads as TGTGCCAGCAGGGACAGGGGACCCTACAATGAGCAGTTCTTC. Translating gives CASRDRGPYNEQFF.

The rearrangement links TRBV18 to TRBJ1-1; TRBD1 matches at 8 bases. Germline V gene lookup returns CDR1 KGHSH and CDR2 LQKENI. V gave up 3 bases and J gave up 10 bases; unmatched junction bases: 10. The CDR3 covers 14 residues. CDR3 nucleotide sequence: TGTGCCAGCTCACCTTCGACAGGGGAAGGATCAGCTTTCTTT. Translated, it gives CASSPSTGEGSAFF.

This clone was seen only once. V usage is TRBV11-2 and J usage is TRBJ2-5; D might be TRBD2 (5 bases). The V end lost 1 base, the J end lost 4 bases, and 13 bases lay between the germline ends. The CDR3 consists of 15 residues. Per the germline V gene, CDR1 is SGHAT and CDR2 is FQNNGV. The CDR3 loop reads CASSLGPPRGETQYF. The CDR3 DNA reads TGTGCCAGCAGCTTAGGCCCCCCCCGGGGAGAGACCCAGTACTTC.

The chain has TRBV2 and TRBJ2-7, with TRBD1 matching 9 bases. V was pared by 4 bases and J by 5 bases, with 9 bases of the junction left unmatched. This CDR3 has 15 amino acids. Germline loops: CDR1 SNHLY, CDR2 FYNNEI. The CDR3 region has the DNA TGTGCCAGCAGTGTCCCTGGGACAGGGATCAACGAGCAGTACTTC. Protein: CASSVPGTGINEQYF.

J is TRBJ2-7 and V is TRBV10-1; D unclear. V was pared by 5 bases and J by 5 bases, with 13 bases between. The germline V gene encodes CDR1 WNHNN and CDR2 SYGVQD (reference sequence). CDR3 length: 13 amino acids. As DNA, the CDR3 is TGCGCCAGCAGTTCAAATCAACTCCACGAGCAGTACTTC. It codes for CASSSNQLHEQYF.

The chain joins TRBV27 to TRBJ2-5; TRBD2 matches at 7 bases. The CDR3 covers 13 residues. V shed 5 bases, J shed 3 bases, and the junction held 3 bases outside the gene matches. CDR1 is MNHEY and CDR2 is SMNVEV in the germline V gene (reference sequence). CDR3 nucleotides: TGTGCCAGCAGTCCCGCGGGGGAAGAGACCCAGTACTTC. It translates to CASSPAGEETQYF.

The CDR3, as DNA: TGTGCCAGCAGCTGGTATTATCGATTACACGTCAATAACACAGATACGCAGTATTTT. The encoded protein is CASSWYYRLHVNNTDTQYF. The chain uses TRBV5-6 and TRBJ2-3; no clear D. The V end was cut by 3 bases, the J end by 2 bases, with 25 bases between. The germline V gene has CDR1 SGHDT and CDR2 YYEEEE. The CDR3 length is 19 residues.

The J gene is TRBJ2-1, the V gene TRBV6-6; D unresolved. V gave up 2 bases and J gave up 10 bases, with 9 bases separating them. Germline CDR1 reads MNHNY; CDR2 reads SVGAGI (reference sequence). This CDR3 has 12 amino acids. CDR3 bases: TGTGCCAGCAGTTACGGCTCGACAGAGCAGTTCTTC. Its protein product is CASSYGSTEQFF.

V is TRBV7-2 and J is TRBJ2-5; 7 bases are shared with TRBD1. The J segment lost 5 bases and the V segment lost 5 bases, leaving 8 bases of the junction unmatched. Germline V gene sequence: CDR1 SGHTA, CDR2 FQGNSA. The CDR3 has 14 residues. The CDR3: CASSKYRGGETQYF. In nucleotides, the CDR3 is TGTGCCAGCAGCAAATACAGGGGCGGGGAGACCCAGTACTTC.

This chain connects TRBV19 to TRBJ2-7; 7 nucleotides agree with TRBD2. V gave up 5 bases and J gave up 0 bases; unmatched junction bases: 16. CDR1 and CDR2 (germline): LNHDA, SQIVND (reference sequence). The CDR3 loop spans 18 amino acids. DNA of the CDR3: TGTGCCAGTAGTCCGCCCTTAGAGGGACTAACCGACTCCTACGAGCAGTACTTC. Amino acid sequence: CASSPPLEGLTDSYEQYF.

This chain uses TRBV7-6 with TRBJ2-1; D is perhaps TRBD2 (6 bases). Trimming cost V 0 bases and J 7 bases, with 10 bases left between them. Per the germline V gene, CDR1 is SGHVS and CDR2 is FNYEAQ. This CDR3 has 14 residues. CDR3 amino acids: CASSLAWGDNEQFF. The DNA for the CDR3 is TGTGCCAGCAGCTTAGCGTGGGGGGATAATGAGCAGTTCTTC.

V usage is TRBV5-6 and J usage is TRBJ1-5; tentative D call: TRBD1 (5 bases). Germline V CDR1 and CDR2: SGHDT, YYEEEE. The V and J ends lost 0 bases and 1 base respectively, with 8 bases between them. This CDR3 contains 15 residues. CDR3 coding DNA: TGTGCCAGCAGCTTGGCAGGGTGGAGCAATCAGCCCCAGCATTTT. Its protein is CASSLAGWSNQPQHF.

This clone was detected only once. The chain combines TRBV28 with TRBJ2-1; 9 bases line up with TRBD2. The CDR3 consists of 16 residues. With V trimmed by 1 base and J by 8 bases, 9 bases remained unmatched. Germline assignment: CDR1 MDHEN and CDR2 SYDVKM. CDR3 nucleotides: TGTGCCAGCAGTTTATACGATCAGCGGGAGGATTATGAGCAGTTCTTC. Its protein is CASSLYDQREDYEQFF.

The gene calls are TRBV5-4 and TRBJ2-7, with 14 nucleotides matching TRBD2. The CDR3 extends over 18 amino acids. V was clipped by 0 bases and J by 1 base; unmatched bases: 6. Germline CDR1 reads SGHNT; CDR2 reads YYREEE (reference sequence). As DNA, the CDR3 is TGTGCCAGCAGCTTGGTAGGGACTAGCGGGAGAGGGTCCTACGAGCAGTACTTC. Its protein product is CASSLVGTSGRGSYEQYF.

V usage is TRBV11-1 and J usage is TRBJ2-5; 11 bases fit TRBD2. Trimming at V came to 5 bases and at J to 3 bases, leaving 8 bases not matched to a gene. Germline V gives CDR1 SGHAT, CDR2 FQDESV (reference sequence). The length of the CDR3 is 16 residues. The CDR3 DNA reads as TGTGCCAGCAGCGTCCGACTAGCGGGACGAAAAGAGACCCAGTACTTC. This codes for CASSVRLAGRKETQYF.

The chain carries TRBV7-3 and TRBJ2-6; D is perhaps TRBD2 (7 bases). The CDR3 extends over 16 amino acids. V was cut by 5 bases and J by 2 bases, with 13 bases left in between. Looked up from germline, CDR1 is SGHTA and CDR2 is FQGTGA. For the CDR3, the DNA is TGTGCCAGCAGCCGGGGGGCATCAGCTGGGGCCAACGTCCTGACTTTC. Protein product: CASSRGASAGANVLTF.

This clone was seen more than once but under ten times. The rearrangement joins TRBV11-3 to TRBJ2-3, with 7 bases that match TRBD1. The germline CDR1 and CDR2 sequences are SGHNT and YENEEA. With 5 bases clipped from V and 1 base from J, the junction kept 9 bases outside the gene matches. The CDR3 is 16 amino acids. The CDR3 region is CASSLSGTAGTDTQYF. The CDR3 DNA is TGTGCCAGCAGCCTCTCCGGGACAGCCGGCACAGATACGCAGTATTTT.

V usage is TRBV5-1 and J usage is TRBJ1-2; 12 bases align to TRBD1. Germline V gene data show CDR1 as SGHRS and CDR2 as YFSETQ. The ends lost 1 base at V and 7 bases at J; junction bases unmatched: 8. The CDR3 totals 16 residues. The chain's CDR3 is CASSLFTGQGASGYTF. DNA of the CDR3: TGCGCCAGCAGCTTGTTCACGGGACAGGGGGCATCTGGCTACACCTTC.

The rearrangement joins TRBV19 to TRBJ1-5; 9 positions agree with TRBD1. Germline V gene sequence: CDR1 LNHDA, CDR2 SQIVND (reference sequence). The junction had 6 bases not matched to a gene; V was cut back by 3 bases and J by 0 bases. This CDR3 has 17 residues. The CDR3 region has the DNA TGTGCCAGTAGTATTCCTACAGGGGGCTATAGCAATCAGCCCCAGCATTTT. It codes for CASSIPTGGYSNQPQHF.

In DNA form, the CDR3 reads TGTGCCAGCAGCCCCGCAGGGACTTCCAATGAGCAGTTCTTC. Its translation is CASSPAGTSNEQFF. The chain links TRBV7-3 to TRBJ2-1, with a weak D call TRBD2 (6 bases). The V end lost 5 bases, the J end lost 6 bases, and 14 bases lay between the germline ends. The length of the CDR3 is 14 residues. CDR1 is SGHTA, CDR2 FQGTGA, per germline.

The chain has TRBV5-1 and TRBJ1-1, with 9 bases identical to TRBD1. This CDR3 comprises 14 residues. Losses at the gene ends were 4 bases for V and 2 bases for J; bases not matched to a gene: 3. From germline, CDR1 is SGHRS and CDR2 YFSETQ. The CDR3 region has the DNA TGCGCCAGCAGCGTACAGGGGGCCAACACTGAAGCTTTCTTT. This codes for CASSVQGANTEAFF. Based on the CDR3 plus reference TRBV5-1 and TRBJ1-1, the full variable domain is KAGVTQTPRYLIKTRGQQVTLSCSPISGHRSVSWYQQTPGQGLQFLFEYFSETQRNKGNFPGRFSGRQFSNSRSEMNVSTLELGDSALYLCASSVQGANTEAFFGQGTRLTVV.

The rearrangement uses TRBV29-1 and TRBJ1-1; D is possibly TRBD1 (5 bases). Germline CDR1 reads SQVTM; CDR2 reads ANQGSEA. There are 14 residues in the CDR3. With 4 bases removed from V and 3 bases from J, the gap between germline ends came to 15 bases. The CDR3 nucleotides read TGCAGCGTTGGCAGGGATAACTTACACACTGAAGCTTTCTTT. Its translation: CSVGRDNLHTEAFF.